A selection of T cell receptor beta chains follows, all from one sample in a study of cytomegalovirus exposure and HLA in healthy donors. Data came from immunoSEQ multiplex PCR; TCRdb stores just in-frame clones and leaves some out. The sample shows more than 110,000 clones, 75% to 85% of them seen only once. Sequenced: PBMCs. The origin of the receptors is a man aged 45-65 years in good health and CMV-seronegative. CDR3s include the opening cysteine and the closing phenylalanine or tryptophan. Each record gives: D gene, clone size, J gene, V gene, CDR3 DNA, CDR3 protein. A D gene is named only where the DNA matches it firmly. The size entry is marked missing in some rows and otherwise reads once, few, many or a size class.

D: -; size: -; J: TRBJ2-3; V: TRBV5-1; DNA: TGCGCCAGCAGCTTTCGCGGGGCCACAGATACGCAGTATTTT; CDR3: CASSFRGATDTQYF
D: TRBD1; size: once; J: TRBJ2-1; V: TRBV25-1; DNA: TGTGCCAGCAGCCTAGACAGGGGCTCCTACAATGAGCAGTTCTTC; CDR3: CASSLDRGSYNEQFF
D: -; size: -; J: TRBJ2-5; V: TRBV5-1; DNA: TGCGCCAGCAGCTTGTATTCGGCTAGGACAGCCCTTCAAGAGACCCAGTACTTC; CDR3: CASSLYSARTALQETQYF
D: TRBD1; size: -; J: TRBJ2-5; V: TRBV27; DNA: TGTGCCAGCGCGGACAGGGAGAAAGGGGAGACCCAGTACTTC; CDR3: CASADREKGETQYF
D: TRBD1; size: -; J: TRBJ2-7; V: TRBV2; DNA: TGTGCCAGCAGCCGACGGACAGGGATGGGCTACGAGCAGTACTTC; CDR3: CASSRRTGMGYEQYF
D: -; size: -; J: TRBJ1-1; V: TRBV6-1; DNA: TGTGCCAGTATGACAGGCAATCTGGACACTGAAGCTTTCTTT; CDR3: CASMTGNLDTEAFF
D: TRBD2; size: -; J: TRBJ2-5; V: TRBV27; DNA: TGTGCCACCGGGACTAGCGGCCCGGGGGGGACCCAGTACTTC; CDR3: CATGTSGPGGTQYF
D: TRBD1; size: -; J: TRBJ1-2; V: TRBV27; DNA: TGTGCCAGCAGTTTATCCTCCCTTGACAGGGTTGGCTATGGCTACACCTTC; CDR3: CASSLSSLDRVGYGYTF
D: -; size: -; J: TRBJ2-1; V: TRBV19; DNA: TGTGCCAGTAGGGATCGGGGTTTCTCCTACAATGAGCAGTTCTTC; CDR3: CASRDRGFSYNEQFF
D: TRBD1; size: -; J: TRBJ2-2; V: TRBV5-1; DNA: TGCACCAGCAGTCGAGGGGGCTCCGGGGAGCTGTTTTTT; CDR3: CTSSRGGSGELFF
D: -; size: -; J: TRBJ1-6; V: TRBV6-1; DNA: TGTGCCAGCAGGGGGGGGGATTCACCCCTCCACTTT; CDR3: CASRGGDSPLHF
D: TRBD1; size: -; J: TRBJ1-2; V: TRBV5-1; DNA: TGCGCCAGCAGTTGGGGAATCGGGACAGGGGTTGGGAACTATGGCTACACCTTC; CDR3: CASSWGIGTGVGNYGYTF
D: TRBD1; size: -; J: TRBJ1-6; V: TRBV27; DNA: TGTGCCAGCAGAAGACAGGGGGCGGATGTCTATAATTCACCCCTCCACTTT; CDR3: CASRRQGADVYNSPLHF
D: -; size: -; J: TRBJ1-4; V: TRBV5-1; DNA: TGCGCCAGCAGCTTGGGCCCCAGGGAAAAACTGTTTTTT; CDR3: CASSLGPREKLFF
D: TRBD1; size: -; J: TRBJ1-1; V: TRBV19; DNA: TGTGCCAGTAGTATGACGGGACAGGGGATCACTGAAGCTTTCTTT; CDR3: CASSMTGQGITEAFF
D: TRBD1; size: -; J: TRBJ2-3; V: TRBV6-5; DNA: TGTGCCAGCAGGCGGACAGGGGACGTCACAGATACGCAGTATTTT; CDR3: CASRRTGDVTDTQYF
D: TRBD1; size: few; J: TRBJ1-2; V: TRBV19; DNA: TGTGCCAGTGGGGGACAGGCTAACTATGGCTACACCTTC; CDR3: CASGGQANYGYTF
D: TRBD2; size: -; J: TRBJ2-2; V: TRBV7-2; DNA: TGTGCCAGCAGCTTTTGGGGTAGACTAGCGGGGACCGGGGAGCTGTTTTTT; CDR3: CASSFWGRLAGTGELFF
D: -; size: once; J: TRBJ2-6; V: TRBV5-1; DNA: TGCGCCAGCAGCCTACGGGACAAGGGGGCTGGGGCCAACGTCCTGACTTTC; CDR3: CASSLRDKGAGANVLTF
D: TRBD1; size: once; J: TRBJ1-2; V: TRBV5-8; DNA: TGTGCCAGCAGCGAGGACAGGGGCAAGCTTGCTAGCTACACCTTC; CDR3: CASSEDRGKLASYTF
D: TRBD1; size: -; J: TRBJ1-1; V: TRBV9; DNA: TGTGCCAGCAGCGTAGAGACAGGGTCTTTGAGTGAAGCTTTCTTT; CDR3: CASSVETGSLSEAFF
D: -; size: -; J: TRBJ2-2; V: TRBV5-4; DNA: TGTGCCAGCAGCTTGGGATGGCGGTTTGACACCGGGGAGCTGTTTTTT; CDR3: CASSLGWRFDTGELFF
D: -; size: -; J: TRBJ2-7; V: TRBV11-2; DNA: TGTGCCAGCAGCTTAGGACCGGAGGGTAATTACGAGCAGTACTTC; CDR3: CASSLGPEGNYEQYF
D: -; size: -; J: TRBJ1-1; V: TRBV14; DNA: TGTGCCAGCAGCCCCTTTTACACTGAAGCTTTCTTT; CDR3: CASSPFYTEAFF
D: -; size: -; J: TRBJ2-7; V: TRBV27; DNA: TGTGCCAGCAGAGTGACAGGGGACTATCGTGACTACGAGCAGTACTTC; CDR3: CASRVTGDYRDYEQYF
D: TRBD2; size: -; J: TRBJ2-3; V: TRBV5-1; DNA: TGCGCCAGCAGCAGCGGACTAGCGGGAGCCCTCACAGATACGCAGTATTTT; CDR3: CASSSGLAGALTDTQYF
D: TRBD2; size: -; J: TRBJ2-3; V: TRBV9; DNA: TGTGCCAGCAGCGTAGGCGCTAGCGGGAGATTAACAGATACGCAGTATTTT; CDR3: CASSVGASGRLTDTQYF